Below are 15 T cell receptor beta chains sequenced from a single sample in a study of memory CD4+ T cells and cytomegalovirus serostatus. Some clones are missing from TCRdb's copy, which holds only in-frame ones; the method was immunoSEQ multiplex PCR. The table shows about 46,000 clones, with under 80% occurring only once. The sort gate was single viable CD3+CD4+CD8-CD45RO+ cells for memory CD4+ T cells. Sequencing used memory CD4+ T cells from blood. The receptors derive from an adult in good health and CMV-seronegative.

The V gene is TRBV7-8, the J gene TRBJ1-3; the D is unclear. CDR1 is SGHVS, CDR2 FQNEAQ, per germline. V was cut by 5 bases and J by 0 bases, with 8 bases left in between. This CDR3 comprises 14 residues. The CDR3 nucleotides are TGTGCCAGCAGCCGATCCCGCTCTGGAAACACCATATATTTT. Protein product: CASSRSRSGNTIYF.

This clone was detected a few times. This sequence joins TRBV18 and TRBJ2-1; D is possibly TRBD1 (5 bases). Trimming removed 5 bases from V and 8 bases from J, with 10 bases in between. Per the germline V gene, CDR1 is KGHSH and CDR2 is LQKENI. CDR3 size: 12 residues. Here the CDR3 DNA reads TGTGCCAGCTCATCTCAGGGTTATGAGCAGTTCTTC. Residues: CASSSQGYEQFF.

Written as DNA, the CDR3 is TGTGCCAGCAGCCACCACCCACAGGGTCTCGAGGCAGGGGTAAGGGAGCAGTACTTC. This codes for CASSHHPQGLEAGVREQYF. The V gene is TRBV4-2, the J gene TRBJ2-7, with D perhaps matching TRBD1 (6 bases). The CDR3 sequence is 19 residues long. CDR1 LGHNA and CDR2 YNFKEQ come from the germline V gene. The V end lost 3 bases, the J end lost 7 bases, and 31 bases lay between the germline ends.

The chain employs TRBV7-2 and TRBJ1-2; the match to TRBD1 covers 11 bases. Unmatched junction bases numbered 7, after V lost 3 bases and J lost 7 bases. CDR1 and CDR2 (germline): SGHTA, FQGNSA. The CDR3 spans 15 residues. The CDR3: CASSFSPDRGLGYTF. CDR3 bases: TGTGCCAGCAGCTTCTCACCGGACAGGGGGCTTGGCTACACCTTC.

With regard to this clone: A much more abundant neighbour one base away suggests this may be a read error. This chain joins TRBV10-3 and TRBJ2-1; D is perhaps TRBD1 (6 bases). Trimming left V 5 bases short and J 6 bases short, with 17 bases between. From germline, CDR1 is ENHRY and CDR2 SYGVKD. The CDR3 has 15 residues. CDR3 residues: CAISIQGIGGNEQFF. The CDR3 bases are TGTGCCATCAGTATCCAGGGGATAGGGGGCAATGAGCAGTTCTTC.

Here the CDR3 reads CASASGQGNSPLHF. The CDR3 DNA is TGTGCCAGTGCCTCAGGACAGGGGAATTCACCCCTCCACTTT. The J gene is TRBJ1-6, the V gene TRBV28, with 9 bases that match TRBD1. CDR3 size: 14 residues. V gave up 9 bases and J gave up 7 bases; unmatched junction bases: 7. Germline lookup yields CDR1 MDHEN and CDR2 SYDVKM.

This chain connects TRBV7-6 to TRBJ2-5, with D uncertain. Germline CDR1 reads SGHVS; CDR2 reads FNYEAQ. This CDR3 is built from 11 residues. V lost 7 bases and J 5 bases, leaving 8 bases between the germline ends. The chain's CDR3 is CASTVGETQYF. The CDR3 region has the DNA TGTGCCAGCACCGTAGGGGAGACCCAGTACTTC.

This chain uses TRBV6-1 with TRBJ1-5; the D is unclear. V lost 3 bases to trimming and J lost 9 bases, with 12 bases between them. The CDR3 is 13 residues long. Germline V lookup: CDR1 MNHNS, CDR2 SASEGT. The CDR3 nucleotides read TGTGCCAGCAGTGATACTAGGGTAGGGCCCCAGCATTTT. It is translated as CASSDTRVGPQHF.

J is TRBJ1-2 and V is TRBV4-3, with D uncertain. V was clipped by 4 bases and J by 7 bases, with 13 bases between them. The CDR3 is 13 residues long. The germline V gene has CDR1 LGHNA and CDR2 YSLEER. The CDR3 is CASSPLSGFGYTF. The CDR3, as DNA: TGCGCCAGCAGCCCCCTCTCTGGGTTTGGCTACACCTTC.

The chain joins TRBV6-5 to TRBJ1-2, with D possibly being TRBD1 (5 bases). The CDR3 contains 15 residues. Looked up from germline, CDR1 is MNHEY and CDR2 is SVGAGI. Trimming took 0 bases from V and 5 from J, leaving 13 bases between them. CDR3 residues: CASSYSSGTLYGYTF. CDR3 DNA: TGTGCCAGCAGTTACTCGTCAGGGACGCTTTATGGCTACACCTTC.

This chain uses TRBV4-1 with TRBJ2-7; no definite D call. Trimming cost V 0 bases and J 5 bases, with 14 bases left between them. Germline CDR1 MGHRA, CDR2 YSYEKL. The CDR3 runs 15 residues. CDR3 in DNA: TGCGCCAGCAGCCAAGATTTAGGCACCCTCGACGAGCAGTACTTC. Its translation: CASSQDLGTLDEQYF.

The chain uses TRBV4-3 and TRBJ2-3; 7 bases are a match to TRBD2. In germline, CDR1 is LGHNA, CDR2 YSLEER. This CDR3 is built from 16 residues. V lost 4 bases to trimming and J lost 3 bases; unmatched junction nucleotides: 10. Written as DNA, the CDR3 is TGCGCCAGCAGCCCAAATGCGGGGGAGGGTACAGATACGCAGTATTTT. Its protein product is CASSPNAGEGTDTQYF.

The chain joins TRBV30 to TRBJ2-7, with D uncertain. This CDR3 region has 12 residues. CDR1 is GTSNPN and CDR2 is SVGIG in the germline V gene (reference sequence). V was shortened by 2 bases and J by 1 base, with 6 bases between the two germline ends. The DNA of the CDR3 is TGTGCCTGGAGTAAAACATCCTACGAGCAGTACTTC. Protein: CAWSKTSYEQYF.

CDR3 amino acids: CASSLGLAGYTQYF. The DNA for the CDR3 is TGTGCCAGCAGTTTGGGACTAGCGGGATATACGCAGTATTTT. This chain links TRBV27 with TRBJ2-3, with TRBD2 matching 13 bases. The CDR3 contains 14 residues. Germline V lookup: CDR1 MNHEY, CDR2 SMNVEV (reference sequence). The trim removed 3 bases at V and 7 bases at J, leaving 1 base unmatched.

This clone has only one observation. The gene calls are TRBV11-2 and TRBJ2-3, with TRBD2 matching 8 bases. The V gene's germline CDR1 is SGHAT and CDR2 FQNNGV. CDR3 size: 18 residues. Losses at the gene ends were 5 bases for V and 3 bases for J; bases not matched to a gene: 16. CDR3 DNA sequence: TGTGCCAGCAGCCTGACGGGGGGGGCTCTCTTAGGGACAGATACGCAGTATTTT. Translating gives CASSLTGGALLGTDTQYF. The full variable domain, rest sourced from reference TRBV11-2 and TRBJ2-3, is EAGVAQSPRYKIIEKRQSVAFWCNPISGHATLYWYQQILGQGPKLLIQFQNNGVVDDSQLPKDRFSAERLKGVDSTLKIQPAKLEDSAVYLCASSLTGGALLGTDTQYFGPGTRLTVL.